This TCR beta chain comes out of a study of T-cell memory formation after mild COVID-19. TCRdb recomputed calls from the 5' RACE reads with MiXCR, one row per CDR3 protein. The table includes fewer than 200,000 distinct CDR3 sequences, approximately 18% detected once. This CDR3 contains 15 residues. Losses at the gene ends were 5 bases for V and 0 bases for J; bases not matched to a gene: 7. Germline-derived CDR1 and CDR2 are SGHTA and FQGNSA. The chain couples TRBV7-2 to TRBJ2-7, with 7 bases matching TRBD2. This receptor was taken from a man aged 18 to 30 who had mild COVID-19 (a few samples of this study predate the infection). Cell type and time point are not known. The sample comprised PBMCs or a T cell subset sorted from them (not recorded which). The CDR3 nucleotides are TGTGCCAGCAGCAGAACCGGGGGGAGCTCCTACGAGCAGTACTTC. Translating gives CASSRTGGSSYEQYF.